This TCR beta chain appears in the sequencing data of a study of blood T cell repertoires in COVID-19. Study summary: Nucleic acid was either cDNA or gDNA, and it came from T cells, B-cell-depleted T cells, or PBMCs.

Germline V gene sequence: CDR1 KGHDR, CDR2 SFDVKD. Trimming took off 2 bases at V and 1 base at J, with 13 bases between the two ends. CDR3 length equals 17 residues. Study processing details: The assay estimated nucleated cells by amplifying reference gene primers. Assay: immunoSEQ multiplex PCR; the TCRdb copy retains only in-frame clones and omits some. The V and J calls and clone size are taken from that table; D and trimming were inferred from the DNA. The data show under 200,000 clones, 84% seen once. The TCR sequence derives from a man aged 40-55 years who had recovered from COVID-19. V and J are TRBV24-1 and TRBJ2-2; D might be TRBD2 (6 bases). Source material: peripheral blood. In DNA form, the CDR3 reads TGTGCCACCAGTGATTGGGGAACTAGCTGGAACACCGGGGAGCTGTTTTTT. Translated: CATSDWGTSWNTGELFF.